The rows below give T cell receptor beta chains drawn from one sample of a study of shared T cell receptors in the human thymus. Some clones are missing from TCRdb's copy, which holds only in-frame ones; the method was immunoSEQ multiplex PCR. The sample carries over 450,000 clones, around 82% recorded once. The data were also submitted as part of a second study, on human thymus T cells.

The sequencing input was thymocytes. The receptor source for this set is a boy under two years old with a congenital heart defect. CDR3s include the opening cysteine and the closing phenylalanine or tryptophan. The order of the fields is V gene, D gene, clone size, J gene, CDR3 protein, CDR3 DNA. D genes are given only for firm matches. Clone size appears in some rows only: once, few, many, or a class for an expanded clone.

v_call: TRBV7-3
d_call: .
clone_size: few
j_call: TRBJ2-7
cdr3_aa: CASSLTGGTVYEQYF
cdr3_nt: TGTGCCAGCAGCTTAACGGGCGGGACAGTCTACGAGCAGTACTTC

v_call: TRBV28
d_call: TRBD2
clone_size: .
j_call: TRBJ2-7
cdr3_aa: CASSLGSGDHEQYF
cdr3_nt: TGTGCCAGCAGTTTGGGTAGCGGGGACCACGAGCAGTACTTC

v_call: TRBV19
d_call: .
clone_size: .
j_call: TRBJ2-6
cdr3_aa: CASTYGSGANVLTF
cdr3_nt: TGTGCCAGTACCTACGGTTCTGGGGCCAACGTCCTGACTTTC

v_call: TRBV4-2
d_call: TRBD2
clone_size: .
j_call: TRBJ2-1
cdr3_aa: CASSQVLAGEGEQFF
cdr3_nt: TGTGCCAGCAGCCAAGTGTTAGCGGGAGAGGGTGAGCAGTTCTTC

v_call: TRBV5-1
d_call: .
clone_size: .
j_call: TRBJ2-3
cdr3_aa: CASSYGLGRQPNTDTQYF
cdr3_nt: TGCGCCAGCAGCTATGGTTTGGGGCGACAGCCAAACACAGATACGCAGTATTTT

v_call: TRBV7-9
d_call: .
clone_size: .
j_call: TRBJ1-1
cdr3_aa: CASSLCRPPRRTEAFF
cdr3_nt: TGTGCCAGCAGCTTATGTAGACCCCCAAGGAGGACTGAAGCTTTCTTT

v_call: TRBV29-1
d_call: TRBD2
clone_size: .
j_call: TRBJ2-7
cdr3_aa: CSVVVRESSYEQYF
cdr3_nt: TGCAGCGTTGTAGTGCGGGAGTCGTCCTACGAGCAGTACTTC

v_call: TRBV4-2
d_call: .
clone_size: .
j_call: TRBJ2-5
cdr3_aa: CASSQVGASSQETQYF
cdr3_nt: TGTGCCAGCAGCCAAGTGGGGGCTAGCAGCCAAGAGACCCAGTACTTC

v_call: TRBV4-1
d_call: TRBD2
clone_size: .
j_call: TRBJ2-3
cdr3_aa: CASSQDGGAGGPGGDTQYF
cdr3_nt: TGCGCCAGCAGCCAAGATGGAGGAGCGGGAGGGCCAGGGGGAGATACGCAGTATTTT

v_call: TRBV28
d_call: TRBD1
clone_size: .
j_call: TRBJ2-7
cdr3_aa: CASSRDRDEYEQYF
cdr3_nt: TGTGCCAGCAGTAGGGACAGGGATGAGTACGAGCAGTACTTC

v_call: TRBV9
d_call: TRBD1
clone_size: .
j_call: TRBJ2-7
cdr3_aa: CASSPKQGAVYEQYF
cdr3_nt: TGTGCCAGCAGCCCCAAACAGGGGGCGGTTTACGAGCAGTACTTC

v_call: TRBV18
d_call: .
clone_size: few
j_call: TRBJ2-7
cdr3_aa: CASSPPRAPVGEQYF
cdr3_nt: TGTGCCAGCTCACCACCGAGGGCCCCGGTGGGCGAGCAGTACTTC

v_call: TRBV9
d_call: .
clone_size: .
j_call: TRBJ2-2
cdr3_aa: CASSVGAGPTGELFF
cdr3_nt: TGTGCCAGCAGCGTAGGCGCAGGGCCCACCGGGGAGCTGTTTTTT

v_call: TRBV19
d_call: .
clone_size: .
j_call: TRBJ2-1
cdr3_aa: CASTTVDYNEQFF
cdr3_nt: TGTGCCAGCACTACGGTAGACTACAATGAGCAGTTCTTC

v_call: TRBV14
d_call: .
clone_size: .
j_call: TRBJ1-2
cdr3_aa: CASSQGHLANYGYTF
cdr3_nt: TGTGCCAGCAGCCAAGGTCATCTAGCTAACTATGGCTACACCTTC

v_call: TRBV27
d_call: .
clone_size: .
j_call: TRBJ2-7
cdr3_aa: CASSSNSDNPYF
cdr3_nt: TGTGCCAGCAGTTCAAACTCGGACAATCCGTACTTC

v_call: TRBV30
d_call: .
clone_size: .
j_call: TRBJ2-3
cdr3_aa: CAWSGSTGTQYF
cdr3_nt: TGTGCCTGGAGTGGCTCTACGGGTACGCAGTATTTT

v_call: TRBV11-2
d_call: .
clone_size: .
j_call: TRBJ2-1
cdr3_aa: CASSPSSYEQFF
cdr3_nt: TGTGCCAGCAGTCCCTCTAGCTATGAGCAGTTCTTC

v_call: TRBV6-6
d_call: .
clone_size: .
j_call: TRBJ2-5
cdr3_aa: CASIRGGGTQYF
cdr3_nt: TGTGCCAGCATTAGGGGAGGGGGGACCCAGTACTTC

v_call: TRBV27
d_call: .
clone_size: .
j_call: TRBJ1-5
cdr3_aa: CASSYPWQARNQPQHF
cdr3_nt: TGTGCCAGCAGTTACCCCTGGCAGGCCAGGAATCAGCCCCAGCATTTT

v_call: TRBV29-1
d_call: TRBD1
clone_size: .
j_call: TRBJ2-1
cdr3_aa: CSVGLRDRAGYEQFF
cdr3_nt: TGCAGCGTCGGCCTCCGGGACAGGGCAGGCTATGAGCAGTTCTTC

v_call: TRBV6-5
d_call: TRBD1
clone_size: .
j_call: TRBJ2-3
cdr3_aa: CASSARQGGTDTQYF
cdr3_nt: TGTGCCAGCAGTGCCAGACAGGGGGGCACAGATACGCAGTATTTT

v_call: TRBV30
d_call: .
clone_size: .
j_call: TRBJ2-3
cdr3_aa: CAWRRGRDTDTQYF
cdr3_nt: TGTGCCTGGAGGCGCGGCAGGGACACAGATACGCAGTATTTT

v_call: TRBV4-3
d_call: TRBD2
clone_size: .
j_call: TRBJ2-2
cdr3_aa: CASSSWGLAGGHGTGELFF
cdr3_nt: TGCGCCAGCAGCTCCTGGGGACTAGCGGGAGGGCACGGCACCGGGGAGCTGTTTTTT

v_call: TRBV9
d_call: TRBD2
clone_size: .
j_call: TRBJ2-1
cdr3_aa: CASSAQRESYNEQFF
cdr3_nt: TGTGCCAGCAGCGCCCAGCGGGAATCCTACAATGAGCAGTTCTTC

v_call: TRBV11-2
d_call: TRBD1
clone_size: few
j_call: TRBJ2-6
cdr3_aa: CASSHTPGQGASGANVLTF
cdr3_nt: TGTGCCAGCAGCCATACCCCGGGACAGGGGGCGAGTGGGGCCAACGTCCTGACTTTC

v_call: TRBV10-1
d_call: TRBD1
clone_size: .
j_call: TRBJ2-2
cdr3_aa: CASSGQGAIGELFF
cdr3_nt: TGCGCCAGCAGCGGACAGGGGGCGATCGGGGAGCTGTTTTTT

v_call: TRBV27
d_call: TRBD1
clone_size: once
j_call: TRBJ2-7
cdr3_aa: CASSLAGQALYEQYF
cdr3_nt: TGTGCCAGCAGTTTAGCGGGACAGGCGCTCTACGAGCAGTACTTC

v_call: TRBV18
d_call: TRBD1
clone_size: .
j_call: TRBJ1-2
cdr3_aa: CASSPGQTLFSGYTF
cdr3_nt: TGTGCCAGCTCACCGGGACAGACCCTTTTTAGTGGCTACACCTTC

v_call: TRBV7-2
d_call: TRBD2
clone_size: .
j_call: TRBJ2-7
cdr3_aa: CASGRVYEQYF
cdr3_nt: TGTGCCAGCGGGAGGGTCTACGAGCAGTACTTC

v_call: TRBV5-1
d_call: TRBD2
clone_size: few
j_call: TRBJ2-3
cdr3_aa: CASSLRTSGRPTDTQYF
cdr3_nt: TGCGCCAGCAGCCTAAGGACTAGCGGGAGACCCACAGATACGCAGTATTTT

v_call: TRBV29-1
d_call: .
clone_size: .
j_call: TRBJ2-1
cdr3_aa: CSVDMVTRYLYSNEQFF
cdr3_nt: TGCAGCGTTGATATGGTTACACGGTACCTATACAGCAATGAGCAGTTCTTC

v_call: TRBV6-6
d_call: .
clone_size: .
j_call: TRBJ2-7
cdr3_aa: CASSSGLYEQYF
cdr3_nt: TGTGCCAGCAGCTCCGGACTGTACGAGCAGTACTTC

v_call: TRBV5-6
d_call: TRBD2
clone_size: .
j_call: TRBJ2-2
cdr3_aa: CASSLVRAGGPTGELFF
cdr3_nt: TGTGCCAGCAGCTTGGTTCGAGCGGGAGGGCCTACCGGGGAGCTGTTTTTT

v_call: TRBV9
d_call: TRBD2
clone_size: .
j_call: TRBJ2-1
cdr3_aa: CASAGLAGGPTSYNEQFF
cdr3_nt: TGTGCCAGCGCGGGACTAGCGGGAGGGCCTACCTCCTACAATGAGCAGTTCTTC

v_call: TRBV6-9
d_call: .
clone_size: .
j_call: TRBJ1-3
cdr3_aa: CASSYPPRQASGNTIYF
cdr3_nt: TGTGCCAGCAGTTATCCCCCCAGACAGGCCTCTGGAAACACCATATATTTT

v_call: TRBV2
d_call: TRBD2
clone_size: .
j_call: TRBJ2-3
cdr3_aa: CASSDWTQREILDTQYF
cdr3_nt: TGTGCCAGCAGTGATTGGACCCAGCGGGAGATTCTCGATACGCAGTATTTT

v_call: TRBV6-1
d_call: TRBD1
clone_size: .
j_call: TRBJ2-5
cdr3_aa: CASSDRARTQYF
cdr3_nt: TGTGCCAGCAGCGACAGGGCCAGGACCCAGTACTTC

v_call: TRBV4-3
d_call: TRBD2
clone_size: .
j_call: TRBJ2-2
cdr3_aa: CASSLAGENTGELFF
cdr3_nt: TGCGCCAGCAGCCTAGCGGGAGAGAACACCGGGGAGCTGTTTTTT

v_call: TRBV27
d_call: .
clone_size: .
j_call: TRBJ2-2
cdr3_aa: CASSLSSTGTGELFF
cdr3_nt: TGTGCCAGCAGTTTATCGAGCACGGGCACCGGGGAGCTGTTTTTT

v_call: TRBV28
d_call: TRBD2
clone_size: .
j_call: TRBJ2-1
cdr3_aa: CAMNSGRADNEQFF
cdr3_nt: TGTGCCATGAATAGCGGGAGGGCCGACAATGAGCAGTTCTTC

v_call: TRBV7-8
d_call: TRBD2
clone_size: .
j_call: TRBJ2-7
cdr3_aa: CASSRGTSDLYEQYF
cdr3_nt: TGTGCCAGCAGCCGGGGGACTAGCGACCTCTACGAGCAGTACTTC

v_call: TRBV6-6
d_call: .
clone_size: .
j_call: TRBJ2-7
cdr3_aa: CASSLLQGAYEQYF
cdr3_nt: TGTGCCAGCAGTTTGCTACAGGGAGCCTACGAGCAGTACTTC

v_call: TRBV5-4
d_call: .
clone_size: .
j_call: TRBJ2-3
cdr3_aa: CASSFYASGTDTQYF
cdr3_nt: TGTGCCAGCAGCTTTTATGCTAGCGGCACAGATACGCAGTATTTT

v_call: TRBV27
d_call: .
clone_size: .
j_call: TRBJ1-1
cdr3_aa: CASSLCSGKSQGYTEAFF
cdr3_nt: TGTGCCAGCAGTTTATGTTCGGGAAAATCACAGGGATACACTGAAGCTTTCTTT

v_call: TRBV5-6
d_call: .
clone_size: .
j_call: TRBJ2-1
cdr3_aa: CASRSLDRGLRDEQFF
cdr3_nt: TGTGCCAGCAGATCCTTGGACAGAGGACTTAGGGATGAGCAGTTCTTC

v_call: TRBV5-6
d_call: TRBD2
clone_size: .
j_call: TRBJ2-7
cdr3_aa: CASSSGGLADSYEQYF
cdr3_nt: TGTGCCAGCAGCTCTGGGGGACTAGCGGACTCCTACGAGCAGTACTTC

v_call: TRBV7-2
d_call: TRBD2
clone_size: .
j_call: TRBJ2-1
cdr3_aa: CASPPQAGGWEQFF
cdr3_nt: TGTGCCAGCCCCCCCCAGGCGGGAGGGTGGGAGCAGTTCTTC

v_call: TRBV4-3
d_call: TRBD1
clone_size: .
j_call: TRBJ2-5
cdr3_aa: CASSQTETGIGETQYF
cdr3_nt: TGCGCCAGCAGCCAAACTGAGACAGGGATCGGGGAGACCCAGTACTTC

v_call: TRBV25-1
d_call: .
clone_size: .
j_call: TRBJ2-2
cdr3_aa: CASQQGGELFF
cdr3_nt: TGTGCCAGTCAACAGGGAGGGGAGCTGTTTTTT

v_call: TRBV5-1
d_call: TRBD2
clone_size: .
j_call: TRBJ2-5
cdr3_aa: CASRKVTSGSQWETQYF
cdr3_nt: TGCGCCAGCAGGAAAGTCACTAGCGGGAGTCAGTGGGAGACCCAGTACTTC